The 23 T cell receptor beta chains below were found in one sample sequenced in a study of blood T cell repertoires in COVID-19. This table comes from immunoSEQ multiplex PCR, and its TCRdb copy is limited to in-frame clones, with some not included. Among 70,000 or so clones listed, about nine tenths were seen once. The material sequenced was peripheral blood. All receptors derive from a woman aged 18-29 years with acute or convalescent COVID-19.

The rearrangement links TRBV27 to TRBJ1-2; the match to TRBD1 covers 7 bases. There are 13 residues in the CDR3. Germline V gene lookup returns CDR1 MNHEY and CDR2 SMNVEV (reference sequence). The J segment lost 10 bases and the V segment lost 5 bases, leaving 10 bases of the junction unmatched. The CDR3 loop is CASSPLPRGDYTF. In nucleotides, the CDR3 is TGTGCCAGCAGTCCACTCCCCAGGGGGGACTACACCTTC.

The chain combines TRBV7-9 with TRBJ1-1; D remains ambiguous. The CDR3 covers 16 residues. CDR1 SEHNR and CDR2 FQNEAQ come from the germline V gene (reference sequence). V gave up 0 bases and J gave up 6 bases, with 17 bases separating them. The CDR3 DNA is TGTGCCAGCAGCTTAGCGGTCGATGGGAGTTTGGCTGAAGCTTTCTTT. Its protein product is CASSLAVDGSLAEAFF.

The V and J genes are TRBV2 and TRBJ2-1, with 7 bases identical to TRBD1. Losses at the gene ends were 6 bases for V and 5 bases for J; bases not matched to a gene: 13. Germline CDR1 and CDR2: SNHLY and FYNNEI. This CDR3 contains 16 residues. The DNA for the CDR3 is TGTGCCAGCAGCGTAAGACGGGACAGCTTAGACAATGAGCAGTTCTTC. It encodes CASSVRRDSLDNEQFF. Looking up the rest from reference TRBV2 and TRBJ2-1 gives the full variable domain: EPEVTQTPSHQVTQMGQEVILRCVPISNHLYFYWYRQILGQKVEFLVSFYNNEISEKSEIFDDQFSVERPDGSNFTLKIRSTKLEDSAMYFCASSVRRDSLDNEQFFGPGTRLTVL.

This clone was detected only once. J is TRBJ1-5 and V is TRBV28; 10 nucleotides align to TRBD1. V trimming: 5 bases; J trimming: 7 bases; junction bases outside the gene matches: 5. This CDR3 contains 14 residues. Germline V lookup: CDR1 MDHEN, CDR2 SYDVKM. The CDR3 reads CASSPGQGGQPQHF. For the CDR3, the DNA is TGTGCCAGCAGTCCCGGACAGGGGGGACAGCCCCAGCATTTT.

The gene calls are TRBV19 and TRBJ2-1; the D is unclear. There are 12 residues in the CDR3. Trimming left V 1 base short and J 12 bases short, with 10 bases between. Germline assignment: CDR1 LNHDA and CDR2 SQIVND (reference sequence). In nucleotides, the CDR3 is TGTGCCAGTAGTATAGCCTCGTCCGGGCAGTTCTTC. Amino acid sequence: CASSIASSGQFF. Filled out from reference TRBV19 and TRBJ2-1, the complete variable domain reads DGGITQSPKYLFRKEGQNVTLSCEQNLNHDAMYWYRQDPGQGLRLIYYSQIVNDFQKGDIAEGYSVSREKKESFPLTVTSAQKNPTAFYLCASSIASSGQFFGPGTRLTVL.

This clone was seen more than once but under ten times. V usage is TRBV7-2 and J usage is TRBJ1-1; TRBD1 matches at 8 bases. Trimming at V came to 5 bases and at J to 0 bases, leaving 14 bases not matched to a gene. The V gene's germline CDR1 is SGHTA and CDR2 FQGNSA. The CDR3 totals 18 residues. CDR3 residues: CASSPQKDRVGMNTEAFF. The CDR3 DNA is TGTGCCAGCAGCCCCCAAAAGGACAGGGTAGGGATGAACACTGAAGCTTTCTTT.

This chain uses TRBV2 with TRBJ1-6, with 9 bases lining up with TRBD1. Germline V gene data show CDR1 as SNHLY and CDR2 as FYNNEI. CDR3 length: 14 amino acids. V lost 6 bases to trimming and J lost 9 bases; unmatched junction nucleotides: 6. The CDR3 sequence: CASRTDRGFSPLHF. The CDR3 nucleotides read TGTGCCAGCAGGACAGACAGGGGGTTTTCACCCCTCCACTTT. The full variable domain, rest sourced from reference TRBV2 and TRBJ1-6, is EPEVTQTPSHQVTQMGQEVILRCVPISNHLYFYWYRQILGQKVEFLVSFYNNEISEKSEIFDDQFSVERPDGSNFTLKIRSTKLEDSAMYFCASRTDRGFSPLHFGNGTRLTVT.

The chain uses TRBV2 and TRBJ1-2, with 10 bases that match TRBD1. The CDR3 has 16 residues. CDR1 and CDR2 (germline): SNHLY, FYNNEI. V lost 7 bases and J lost 4; bases outside the gene matches: 12. The CDR3 coding sequence is TGTGCCAGCATCGGATCCGACAGGGGGCTAGGCTATGGCTACACCTTC. It specifies CASIGSDRGLGYGYTF.

This chain links TRBV24-1 with TRBJ2-7; D is uncertain. The V gene's germline CDR1 is KGHDR and CDR2 SFDVKD. The CDR3 is 15 residues long. V lost 3 bases and J 0 bases, leaving 11 bases between the germline ends. The CDR3 sequence: CATSDAVSDSYEQYF. The CDR3 nucleotides are TGTGCCACCAGTGATGCGGTCAGCGACTCCTACGAGCAGTACTTC.

The chain carries TRBV21-1 and TRBJ1-1; whether TRBD1, the table's D call, matches the DNA was not checked. TRBV21-1 is deemed a pseudogene. The CDR3 is 14 residues long. The CDR3 coding sequence is TGTGCCAGCAGCAACCTCGGACAGTGGAGGTCAGCTTTCTTT. It translates to CASSNLGQWRSAFF.

The rearrangement links TRBV27 to TRBJ1-1; D gene ambiguous. Trimming cost V 5 bases and J 1 base, with 14 bases left between them. The CDR3 runs 15 residues. Germline V gene sequence: CDR1 MNHEY, CDR2 SMNVEV (reference sequence). The DNA for the CDR3 is TGTGCCAGCAGTCTCAACCGGGATGCGAACACTGAAGCTTTCTTT. The encoded protein is CASSLNRDANTEAFF.

The V gene is TRBV7-2, the J gene TRBJ1-4; D perhaps matches TRBD1 (6 bases). The ends were cut back, 5 bases at V and 8 bases at J, with 15 bases in the middle. The germline CDR1 and CDR2 sequences are SGHTA and FQGNSA. This CDR3 region has 14 residues. The CDR3 DNA is TGTGCCAGCAGCGCTCAGGGGAGGGGGGAAAAACTGTTTTTT. The encoded protein is CASSAQGRGEKLFF.

This rearrangement joins TRBV28 to TRBJ2-1, with 10 bases lining up with TRBD1. Germline CDR1 reads MDHEN; CDR2 reads SYDVKM. With V trimmed by 6 bases and J by 0 bases, 11 bases remained unmatched. The CDR3 sequence is 18 residues long. The CDR3 here is CASRPGTGAVGSYNEQFF. As DNA, the CDR3 is TGTGCCAGCAGACCCGGGACAGGGGCAGTCGGCTCCTACAATGAGCAGTTCTTC.

V is TRBV28 and J is TRBJ1-1; D possibly corresponds to TRBD1 (5 bases). V lost 8 bases to trimming and J lost 0 bases, with 16 bases between them. CDR1 and CDR2 (germline): MDHEN, SYDVKM. The CDR3 is made up of 15 amino acids. CDR3 amino acids: CASSLRAVLNTEAFF. The CDR3 nucleotides read TGTGCCAGCTCCCTCAGGGCAGTCCTGAACACTGAAGCTTTCTTT. The full variable domain, its missing parts supplied by reference TRBV28 and TRBJ1-1, is DVKVTQSSRYLVKRTGEKVFLECVQDMDHENMFWYRQDPGLGLRLIYFSYDVKMKEKGDIPEGYSVSREKKERFSLILESASTNQTSMYLCASSLRAVLNTEAFFGQGTRLTVV.

The chain has TRBV25-1 and TRBJ2-1, with TRBD1 matching 10 bases. Germline lookup yields CDR1 MGHDK and CDR2 SYGVNS. The CDR3 contains 18 residues. The V gene end was trimmed by 2 bases and the J gene end by 6 bases; junction bases not matched to a gene: 13. In DNA form, the CDR3 reads TGTGCCAGCAGTGAACCACCAACAGGGACAGGGGCTCGCAATGAGCAGTTCTTC. Protein product: CASSEPPTGTGARNEQFF.

The chain links TRBV28 to TRBJ1-1, with D possibly being TRBD1 (5 bases). CDR1 and CDR2 (germline): MDHEN, SYDVKM. The CDR3 is 15 residues long. Trimming pared 3 bases from V and 1 base from J, leaving 12 bases between. The DNA of the CDR3 is TGTGCCAGCAGTTTTGGGGGGACCGGGAACACTGAAGCTTTCTTT. Translation gives CASSFGGTGNTEAFF.

This chain connects TRBV5-6 to TRBJ2-3, with 7 bases identical to TRBD1. CDR1 is SGHDT and CDR2 is YYEEEE in the germline V gene. The CDR3 spans 14 residues. V lost 5 bases, J lost 6 bases, and 9 bases stayed unmatched. The CDR3 DNA follows: TGTGCCAGCAGACCCGCAGGGGGAGCGGATACGCAGTATTTT. Protein product: CASRPAGGADTQYF.

This sequence joins TRBV10-3 and TRBJ2-1, with 11 nucleotides matching TRBD2. Looked up from germline, CDR1 is ENHRY and CDR2 is SYGVKD. Unmatched junction bases numbered 10, after V lost 5 bases and J lost 10 bases. There are 15 residues in the CDR3. The CDR3 loop is CAISLTSGRGGEQFF. DNA of the CDR3: TGTGCCATCAGTCTAACTAGCGGGAGAGGCGGAGAGCAGTTCTTC.

The chain recombines TRBV11-2 with TRBJ2-1; TRBD1 is a possible D gene (5 bases). There are 15 residues in the CDR3. V lost 1 base and J lost 10, with 17 bases in between. Germline V lookup: CDR1 SGHAT, CDR2 FQNNGV. CDR3 nucleotides: TGTGCCAGCAGCTTAGTCCAGGGATCTGGCGGCGAGCAGTTCTTC. Translated, it gives CASSLVQGSGGEQFF.

The chain recombines TRBV6-5 with TRBJ2-5; the D gene is possibly TRBD1 (6 bases). Germline assignment: CDR1 MNHEY and CDR2 SVGAGI. This CDR3 has 14 amino acids. Trimming pared 5 bases from V and 4 bases from J, leaving 14 bases between. The CDR3 spells CASSTEIRGETQYF. CDR3 DNA sequence: TGTGCCAGCAGTACCGAAATCAGGGGAGAGACCCAGTACTTC.

This rearrangement joins TRBV5-5 to TRBJ1-1; no clear D. The germline V gene has CDR1 SGHKS and CDR2 YYEKEE (reference sequence). This CDR3 spans 14 amino acids. Trimming shortened V by 0 bases and J by 2 bases, and 8 bases separated the two germline ends. In DNA, the CDR3 is TGTGCCAGCAGCTTGGTAGCGGATAACACTGAAGCTTTCTTT. Protein: CASSLVADNTEAFF.

V gene TRBV5-1 combines with J gene TRBJ2-1, with a possible D match to TRBD1 (5 bases). The germline V gene has CDR1 SGHRS and CDR2 YFSETQ. The CDR3 has 14 residues. Trimming took off 4 bases at V and 7 bases at J, with 15 bases between the two ends. The CDR3 DNA reads TGCGCCAGCAGCCCTAATGACAGACCTAATGAGCAGTTCTTC. It yields the protein CASSPNDRPNEQFF.

The chain joins TRBV19 to TRBJ2-2; the match to TRBD2 covers 10 bases. The CDR3 totals 17 residues. Trimming cost V 5 bases and J 4 bases; bases outside gene matches: 10. Germline loops: CDR1 LNHDA, CDR2 SQIVND (reference sequence). CDR3 region: CASSPGLATRGTGELFF. As DNA, the CDR3 is TGTGCCAGTAGTCCGGGACTAGCGACCCGAGGCACCGGGGAGCTGTTTTTT.